These T cell receptor beta chains were read from a single sample in a study of blood T cell repertoires in COVID-19. Data came from immunoSEQ multiplex PCR; TCRdb stores just in-frame clones and leaves some out. Here the sample spans 200,000 to 250,000 clones, approximately 81% being singletons. The material sequenced was peripheral blood. The receptors originated from a woman older than 75 with COVID-19, enrolled during active disease. Both conserved end residues are part of each CDR3. The order of the fields is V gene, D gene, J gene, clone size, CDR3 protein, CDR3 DNA. D genes are given only for firm matches. Clone sizes are given selectively: once, few, many, or a class where the clone is expanded.

TRBV5-6,TRBD1,TRBJ2-7,few,CASSSLTGESYEQYF,TGTGCCAGCAGCTCCCTGACAGGGGAGTCGTACGAGCAGTACTTC
TRBV28,NA,TRBJ2-4,once,CASGRQGVQNIQYF,TGTGCCAGCGGTCGCCAAGGGGTCCAAAACATTCAGTACTTC
TRBV5-1,NA,TRBJ2-1,NA,CASSQTGLSNEQFF,TGCGCCAGCAGCCAAACCGGACTATCCAATGAGCAGTTCTTC
TRBV6-5,NA,TRBJ2-1,NA,CASSYFRQQYNEQFF,TGTGCCAGCAGTTACTTTAGACAGCAATACAATGAGCAGTTCTTC
TRBV10-3,NA,TRBJ1-2,NA,CAISDAGNGYTF,TGTGCCATCAGTGATGCGGGTAATGGCTACACCTTC
TRBV7-3,NA,TRBJ2-1,NA,CASSSDGLPYNEQFF,TGTGCCAGCAGTTCCGACGGACTTCCCTACAATGAGCAGTTCTTC
TRBV29-1,TRBD1,TRBJ1-2,once,CSVVSAGGSGYTF,TGCAGCGTTGTTTCGGCAGGGGGCTCTGGCTACACCTTC
TRBV4-2,TRBD1,TRBJ1-1,NA,CASSQDVAGGTEAFF,TGTGCCAGCAGCCAAGATGTGGCAGGGGGGACTGAAGCTTTCTTT
TRBV28,TRBD1,TRBJ2-2,NA,CASSLRGRNHRGAVF,TGTGCCAGCAGTCTTAGGGGGCGCAACCACCGGGGAGCTGTTTTT
TRBV19,NA,TRBJ2-1,NA,CASSILKSVPYAYNEQFF,TGTGCCAGTAGTATCTTGAAATCGGTCCCTTACGCCTACAATGAGCAGTTCTTC
TRBV7-3,TRBD1,TRBJ1-6,NA,CASSTGQGPNSPLHF,TGTGCCAGCAGCACCGGACAGGGGCCAAATTCACCCCTCCACTTT
TRBV18,TRBD1,TRBJ2-2,NA,CASSPDRGLTGELFF,TGTGCCAGCTCGCCCGACAGGGGGCTCACCGGGGAGCTGTTTTTT
TRBV4-3,NA,TRBJ1-2,NA,CASSQGISVQGGYTF,TGCGCCAGCAGCCAAGGGATATCAGTCCAGGGGGGCTACACCTTC
TRBV11-2,NA,TRBJ1-2,NA,CASTLGRNNYGYTF,TGTGCCAGCACCCTAGGCCGAAATAACTATGGCTACACCTTC
TRBV19,TRBD1,TRBJ1-1,NA,CASDPGQGAGTEAFF,TGTGCCAGCGATCCGGGACAGGGGGCTGGCACTGAAGCTTTCTTT
TRBV10-3,NA,TRBJ1-1,NA,CAISEARDEAFF,TGTGCCATCAGTGAGGCCAGGGATGAAGCTTTCTTT
TRBV5-1,TRBD2,TRBJ2-1,NA,CASSLSGGPYNEQFF,TGCGCCAGCAGCTTGAGCGGGGGCCCCTACAATGAGCAGTTCTTC
TRBV10-2,NA,TRBJ1-2,NA,CASSEYQTIYGYTF,TGCGCCAGCAGTGAGTATCAGACAATCTATGGCTACACCTTC
TRBV6-1,TRBD1,TRBJ2-5,NA,CASSEWTGDGETQYF,TGTGCCAGCAGTGAGTGGACAGGGGACGGGGAGACCCAGTACTTC
TRBV5-4,NA,TRBJ1-1,few,CASSFGLGTEAFF,TGTGCCAGCAGCTTTGGCCTAGGCACTGAAGCTTTCTTT
TRBV4-2,NA,TRBJ2-2,NA,CASSQGGTANTGELFF,TGTGCCAGCAGCCAGGGGGGAACCGCGAACACCGGGGAGCTGTTTTTT
TRBV9,TRBD2,TRBJ2-3,NA,CASSVPGTSGHTQYF,TGTGCCAGCAGCGTCCCCGGGACTAGCGGCCATACGCAGTATTTT
TRBV7-8,TRBD1,TRBJ2-1,NA,CASSRGTGWRGDEQFF,TGTGCCAGCAGCCGCGGGACAGGGTGGCGAGGGGACGAGCAGTTCTTC
TRBV27,NA,TRBJ1-1,NA,CASSLNGREAFF,TGTGCCAGCAGTTTAAATGGCAGGGAAGCTTTCTTT
TRBV7-6,TRBD1,TRBJ1-1,once,CASSLSDRDTEAFF,TGTGCCAGCAGCTTATCGGACAGGGACACTGAAGCTTTCTTT
TRBV5-1,NA,TRBJ2-5,NA,CASSPTGETQYF,TGCGCCAGCAGCCCCACGGGAGAGACCCAGTACTTC
TRBV19,NA,TRBJ1-1,NA,CASSIVGGGAFF,TGTGCCAGTAGTATAGTGGGGGGAGGTGCTTTCTTT
TRBV7-9,TRBD1,TRBJ2-2,few,CASVLGQGESGELFF,TGTGCCAGCGTCTTGGGGCAGGGGGAGTCCGGGGAGCTGTTTTTT
TRBV6-5,TRBD1,TRBJ2-4,NA,CASSSTGEKNIQYF,TGTGCCAGCAGTTCGACAGGGGAGAAAAACATTCAGTACTTC
TRBV2,TRBD1,TRBJ1-1,NA,CASSGDSLNTEAFF,TGTGCCAGCAGTGGGGACAGCCTAAACACTGAAGCTTTCTTT
TRBV24-1,TRBD1,TRBJ2-1,NA,CATSDPGQGAHNEQFF,TGTGCCACCAGTGATCCCGGACAGGGGGCCCACAATGAGCAGTTCTTC
TRBV19,NA,TRBJ1-4,NA,CASSIVGQMFF,TGTGCCAGTAGTATAGTCGGACAGATGTTTTTT
TRBV3-1/TRBV3-2,TRBD1,TRBJ1-4,NA,CASSDRGWEKLFF,TGTGCCAGCAGCGACAGGGGATGGGAAAAACTGTTTTTT
TRBV7-2,NA,TRBJ2-1,NA,CASSSGLLNEQFF,TGTGCCAGCAGCTCGGGACTCCTTAATGAGCAGTTCTTC
TRBV4-1,NA,TRBJ2-7,NA,CASSHSRGYEQYF,TGCGCCAGCAGCCATTCGCGGGGCTACGAGCAGTACTTC
TRBV5-8,NA,TRBJ2-2,NA,CASNPVRAGELFF,TGTGCCAGCAACCCGGTCCGCGCCGGGGAGCTGTTTTTT
TRBV5-8,TRBD1,TRBJ2-1,few,CASSQAGGISSEQFF,TGTGCCAGCAGCCAGGCAGGGGGCATATCTAGTGAGCAGTTCTTC
TRBV10-3,TRBD2,TRBJ2-1,NA,CAISGGGNEQFF,TGTGCCATCAGTGGGGGGGGAAATGAGCAGTTCTTC
TRBV7-2,NA,TRBJ2-3,NA,CASSFSTDTQYF,TGTGCCAGCAGCTTCTCCACAGATACGCAGTATTTT
TRBV5-1,TRBD2,TRBJ2-3,NA,CASSPQSGVGTDTQYF,TGCGCCAGCAGCCCCCAGAGCGGGGTCGGCACAGATACGCAGTATTTT
TRBV5-4,NA,TRBJ2-6,NA,CASSQKLLSSGANVLTF,TGTGCCAGCAGCCAGAAACTACTATCCTCTGGGGCCAACGTCCTGACTTTC
TRBV7-2,TRBD1,TRBJ1-3,NA,CASSLRTGGPGNTIYF,TGTGCCAGCAGCTTAAGAACAGGGGGCCCTGGAAACACCATATATTTT
TRBV19,TRBD2,TRBJ2-3,NA,CASSGGVTDTQYF,TGTGCCAGTAGCGGGGGGGTCACAGATACGCAGTATTTT
TRBV4-3,TRBD1,TRBJ2-2,NA,CASSPGQVANTGELFF,TGCGCCAGCAGCCCGGGACAGGTAGCGAACACCGGGGAGCTGTTTTTT
TRBV5-1,NA,TRBJ1-1,NA,CASSPLAGETEAFF,TGCGCCAGCAGCCCCCTAGCCGGAGAGACTGAAGCTTTCTTT
TRBV4-1,TRBD2,TRBJ2-1,NA,CASSQAAGGRYEQFF,TGCGCCAGCAGCCAAGCGGCGGGGGGGCGGTACGAGCAGTTCTTC
TRBV5-1,NA,TRBJ1-6,NA,CASSLGDSPLHF,TGCGCCAGCAGTCTCGGGGATTCACCCCTCCACTTT
TRBV5-1,NA,TRBJ1-2,few,CASSLVENSYTF,TGCGCCAGCAGCTTGGTCGAGAATAGCTACACCTTC
TRBV4-2,TRBD1,TRBJ1-2,NA,CASSQDLNAGGKGYTF,TGTGCCAGCAGCCAAGATCTTAACGCAGGGGGCAAAGGCTACACCTTC
TRBV6-6,TRBD2,TRBJ2-1,NA,CASRSGGKYNEQFF,TGTGCCAGTCGATCGGGGGGAAAATACAATGAGCAGTTCTTC